This TCR beta chain was found in a study of T cell responses to AZD1222 COVID-19 vaccine. Study-wide findings and caveats: Baseline seropositivity occurred in only a handful of AZD1222 recipients. Repertoires were obtained only post-peak T cell response. Clonal diversity was possibly underestimated, and white British individuals and females predominated among donors. The study found vaccine-associated CD4 TCRs spanning spike, dominant at 160-218 and 743-854.

The data were produced by immunoSEQ multiplex PCR, yet TCRdb's version contains in-frame clones alone and is incomplete. The sample lists approximately 92,000 clones, about nine tenths occurring once. Notes on this clone: Antigen specificity is unknown.

This clonotype was obtained from an adult in good health. This specimen consisted of peripheral blood, obtained on day 0 of AZD1222 vaccination.

The CDR3: CASSQAKQGSDTQYF. CDR3 coding DNA: TGTGCCAGCAGCCAAGCGAAACAGGGCTCAGATACGCAGTATTTT. The chain uses TRBV3-1 (or the pseudogene TRBV3-2) and TRBJ2-3; D is possibly TRBD1 (6 bases). The V gene's germline CDR1 is LGHDT and CDR2 YNNKEL (reference sequence). With 1 base removed from V and 4 bases from J, the gap between germline ends came to 12 bases. The CDR3 has 15 residues.